This T cell receptor (beta chain) appears in the sequencing data of a study of blood T cells in healthy people across ages. Germline V gene data show CDR1 as SGDLS and CDR2 as YYNGEE. The CDR3 length is 18 residues. Trimming removed 3 bases from V and 2 bases from J; junction bases left unmatched: 12. The authors ran a second PCR of about 7 to 12 cycles using a sample-barcoded 5' primer and a J-beta primer mix. TCRdb processed the 5' RACE reads anew with MiXCR; each CDR3 protein has one entry. The table lists around 520,000 distinct CDR3 sequences, roughly a quarter of them singletons, with approximately 3.5% in the top ten. The table lists this clonotype with a few counts. In addition, the sample was reused for a study of T cells of mothers and their children. That paper notes: Donation involved a few healthy Caucasian mothers and the six children that they had.

The TCR was taken from a boy aged 2-9 years in good health. Material: blood. The chain is built from TRBV9 and TRBJ2-3, with TRBD2 matching 10 bases. In DNA, the CDR3 is TGTGCCAGCAGCGCCCCCCTCGAGCGGGGGGGACTCACAGATACGCAGTATTTT. Translated, it gives CASSAPLERGGLTDTQYF. Full variable domain (rest looked up from reference TRBV9 and TRBJ2-3): DSGVTQTPKHLITATGQRVTLRCSPRSGDLSVYWYQQSLDQGLQFLIQYYNGEERAKGNILERFSAQQFPDLHSELNLSSLELGDSALYFCASSAPLERGGLTDTQYFGPGTRLTVL.